These 5 T cell receptor beta chains originate from one sample sequenced in a study of neurological immune-mediated disorders. Time point described: longitudinal time-point 1 (baseline). TCRdb ran MiXCR on the 5' RACE reads and lists one entry per CDR3 protein. The data hold some 60,000 distinct CDR3 sequences, with approximately 11% observed a single time. The sequencing sample was made of PBMCs. These receptor sequences come from a male donor with HTLV-1-associated myelopathy (HAM/TSP).

This clonotype was picked up many times. This rearrangement joins TRBV6-6 to TRBJ1-6; unclear D gene. With 6 bases removed from V and 0 bases from J, the gap between germline ends came to 18 bases. There are 18 residues in the CDR3. Looked up from germline, CDR1 is MNHNY and CDR2 is SVGAGI (reference sequence). Here the CDR3 reads CASRFRRTASSYNSPLHF. CDR3 coding DNA: TGTGCCAGCAGGTTCCGACGAACAGCGAGCTCCTATAATTCACCCCTCCACTTT.

There are many counts of this clonotype. This chain joins TRBV5-1 and TRBJ1-1, with 12 bases lining up with TRBD1. V dropped 0 bases and J dropped 10; count of bases not matched to a gene: 7. The CDR3 loop spans 15 amino acids. Germline CDR1 and CDR2: SGHRS and YFSETQ. CDR3 loop: CASSLGGQGALGAFF. The CDR3, as DNA: TGCGCCAGCAGCTTGGGGGGACAGGGGGCGTTGGGAGCTTTCTTT.

Many counts were recorded for this clonotype. The chain employs TRBV12-3 or TRBV12-4 and TRBJ1-4; 7 nucleotides agree with TRBD1. The length of the CDR3 is 14 residues. J lost 4 bases, V lost 6 bases, and 5 bases had no gene match. The CDR3 nucleotides are TGTGCCAGCAGAGCTACAGGGGATAATGAAAAACTGTTTTTT. Protein: CASRATGDNEKLFF.

This clonotype was detected many times. V gene TRBV20-1 combines with J gene TRBJ2-1; D tentatively fits TRBD1 or TRBD2 (5 bases each). This CDR3 has 14 residues. V dropped 5 bases and J dropped 0 bases, with 11 bases sitting between them. Per germline, CDR1 DFQATT and CDR2 SNEGSKA (reference sequence). In nucleotides, the CDR3 is TGCAGTGCTGGGGACGGAAGCTCCTACAATGAGCAGTTCTTC. It is translated as CSAGDGSSYNEQFF.

This clonotype was seen at least ten times. The V gene is TRBV14, the J gene TRBJ2-2; D is undetermined. Germline CDR1 reads SGHDN; CDR2 reads FVKESK. V lost 0 bases and J 1 base, leaving 6 bases between the germline ends. The CDR3 has 15 amino acids. CDR3 protein: CASSQDPWNTGELFF. The CDR3 DNA reads as TGTGCCAGCAGCCAAGATCCCTGGAACACCGGGGAGCTGTTTTTT.